These T cell receptor beta chains were read from a single sample in a study of T cells in localized non-small cell lung cancer. Profiling relied on immunoSEQ multiplex PCR, and the TCRdb table lists in-frame clones only, not all of them. This sample has tens of thousands of clones; around 87% occur once, and the top ten carry roughly a sixth. The source was PBMCs, collected before any cancer treatment. These receptors all stem from a female donor with stage II lung adenocarcinoma. Both conserved end residues are part of each CDR3. The order of the fields is D gene, V gene, J gene, clone size, CDR3 protein, CDR3 DNA. D genes are given only for firm matches. Size tells how often a clone was seen (once, few, many) or the class of an expanded clone, and some rows leave it out.

>NA|TRBV6-6|TRBJ1-3|NA
CASTSGNTIYF
TGTGCCAGCACATCTGGAAACACCATATATTTT
>TRBD1|TRBV6-5|TRBJ2-7|NA
CASSSPGQGVDEQYF
TGTGCCAGCAGTTCGCCGGGACAGGGAGTAGACGAGCAGTACTTC
>NA|TRBV5-6|TRBJ1-1|NA
CASSLIQMNTEAFF
TGTGCCAGCAGCTTAATACAGATGAACACTGAAGCTTTCTTT
>NA|TRBV5-1|TRBJ1-4|NA
CASSTGPAGDEKLFF
TGCGCCAGCAGCACGGGCCCTGCAGGGGATGAAAAACTGTTTTTT
>TRBD1|TRBV25-1|TRBJ1-1|NA
CASSRGGGATTEAFF
TGTGCCAGCAGTAGGGGAGGGGGCGCGACGACTGAAGCTTTCTTT
>TRBD1|TRBV19|TRBJ1-1|NA
CASSILGQGNAEAFF
TGTGCCAGTAGTATACTAGGACAGGGGAACGCTGAAGCTTTCTTT
>TRBD2|TRBV7-6|TRBJ2-2|NA
CASSPGGLNTGELFF
TGTGCCAGCAGCCCCGGGGGGTTGAACACCGGGGAGCTGTTTTTT
>NA|TRBV6-1|TRBJ1-5|NA
CASSWTENQPQHF
TGTGCCAGCAGCTGGACGGAAAATCAGCCCCAGCATTTT
>NA|TRBV10-3|TRBJ2-2|NA
CARRESDTGELFF
TGTGCCAGGAGGGAGTCGGACACCGGGGAGCTGTTTTTT
>TRBD1|TRBV4-2|TRBJ2-2|NA
CASSPGQVTGELFF
TGTGCCAGCAGTCCTGGACAGGTCACCGGGGAGCTGTTTTTT
>NA|TRBV4-1|TRBJ2-5|NA
CASSHGNSDGYQETQYF
TGCGCCAGCAGCCACGGAAACTCCGACGGGTACCAAGAGACCCAGTACTTC
>TRBD2|TRBV4-2|TRBJ2-3|NA
CASSQATSGLTDTQYF
TGTGCCAGCAGCCAAGCAACTAGCGGACTCACAGATACGCAGTATTTT
>NA|TRBV4-2|TRBJ2-7|NA
CASSPQVTSYEQYF
TGTGCCAGCAGCCCACAGGTAACCTCCTACGAGCAGTACTTC
>TRBD1|TRBV29-1|TRBJ2-7|NA
CSATSGGALYEQYF
TGCAGCGCCACTTCAGGGGGCGCTTTGTACGAGCAGTACTTC
>TRBD2|TRBV2|TRBJ2-1|once
CARQLAGGYNEQFF
TGTGCCAGACAACTAGCGGGGGGATACAATGAGCAGTTCTTC
>NA|TRBV19|TRBJ1-1|NA
CASSIDRGGEAFF
TGTGCCAGTAGTATAGATCGGGGGGGTGAAGCTTTCTTT
>NA|TRBV6-5|TRBJ1-1|NA
CASSPRQDTEAFF
TGTGCCAGCAGTCCCCGTCAGGACACTGAAGCTTTCTTT
>NA|TRBV6-6|TRBJ1-5|few
CASTVGGSYQPQHF
TGTGCCAGCACCGTAGGGGGGTCCTATCAGCCCCAGCATTTT
>NA|TRBV9|TRBJ1-2|NA
CASSVVRSAYGYTF
TGTGCCAGCAGCGTAGTTCGGTCTGCTTATGGCTACACCTTC
>NA|TRBV5-3|TRBJ1-1|NA
CARSEPRGGMATEAFF
TGTGCCAGAAGCGAGCCTCGTGGGGGGATGGCCACTGAAGCTTTCTTT
>TRBD1|TRBV2|TRBJ2-7|NA
CASRAPGQGYEQYF
TGTGCCAGCAGGGCACCGGGACAGGGATACGAGCAGTACTTC
>TRBD1|TRBV6-6|TRBJ1-5|NA
CASSHGTGTHQPQHF
TGTGCCAGCAGCCACGGGACAGGGACCCATCAGCCCCAGCATTTT
>TRBD1|TRBV30|TRBJ2-2|NA
CAWKEGQHTGELFF
TGTGCCTGGAAAGAGGGACAGCACACCGGGGAGCTGTTTTTT
>TRBD1|TRBV18|TRBJ2-7|NA
CASSPPFGQGIHEQYF
TGTGCCAGCTCACCACCGTTTGGACAGGGGATCCACGAGCAGTACTTC
>NA|TRBV11-2|TRBJ2-5|NA
CASSFQETQYF
TGTGCCAGCAGCTTCCAAGAGACCCAGTACTTC
>NA|TRBV7-8|TRBJ1-1|NA
CASSLVRRGGRNTEAFF
TGTGCCAGCAGCTTAGTAAGGCGCGGGGGGAGGAACACTGAAGCTTTCTTT
>NA|TRBV5-8|TRBJ2-5|NA
CASSRNRDQETQYF
TGTGCCAGCAGTCGTAACAGGGACCAAGAGACCCAGTACTTC
>NA|TRBV30|TRBJ1-4|NA
CAWSVGDLTTNEKLFF
TGTGCCTGGAGTGTCGGCGACCTAACAACTAATGAAAAACTGTTTTTT